The 29 T cell receptor beta chains listed next were all sequenced from one sample in a study of blood T cell repertoires in COVID-19. Measured with immunoSEQ multiplex PCR; TCRdb has only the in-frame clones, and not every one. Counted here are about 72,000 clones, about 81% occurring once; the ten biggest clones make up about 19%. The specimen sequenced was peripheral blood. The receptor set was obtained from a human donor in a cohort sampled during active COVID-19.

The chain uses TRBV10-1 and TRBJ1-1; a weak D match, TRBD1 (5 bases). Per the germline V gene, CDR1 is WNHNN and CDR2 is SYGVQD (reference sequence). Trimming left V 6 bases short and J 3 bases short, with 11 bases between. The CDR3 runs 13 residues. The CDR3 DNA reads TGCGCCAGCAGCCCGGGACTGTACACTGAAGCTTTCTTT. This translates into CASSPGLYTEAFF.

The CDR3 spells CASSKGGQGALYDANTGELFF. CDR3 sequence (DNA): TGTGCCAGCAGCAAAGGGGGACAGGGGGCTCTTTATGACGCGAACACCGGGGAGCTGTTTTTT. The J gene is TRBJ2-2, the V gene TRBV21-1; TRBD1, the D gene given by the table, was not confirmed from the DNA. TRBV21-1 is deemed a pseudogene. There are 21 residues in the CDR3.

This chain joins TRBV7-6 and TRBJ2-2, with a weak D call TRBD2 (6 bases). Germline CDR1 reads SGHVS; CDR2 reads FNYEAQ. The length of the CDR3 is 12 residues. Trimming removed 5 bases from V and 8 bases from J, with 9 bases in between. CDR3 sequence reads: CASSPREGELFF. For the CDR3, the DNA is TGTGCCAGCAGCCCACGGGAGGGGGAGCTGTTTTTT.

This clone was seen a few times. Other DNA variants within this sample encode the same CDR3. The chain combines TRBV5-1 with TRBJ2-5; weak D call: TRBD1 (5 bases). The V end was cut by 0 bases, the J end by 4 bases, with 10 bases between. The CDR3 is 14 amino acids. Germline assignment: CDR1 SGHRS and CDR2 YFSETQ. The DNA for the CDR3 is TGCGCCAGCAGCTTGGCAGGGCGGCCAGAGACCCAGTACTTC. It translates to CASSLAGRPETQYF.

The chain recombines TRBV30 with TRBJ1-2; D gene unclear. V lost 4 bases and J 7 bases, leaving 10 bases between the germline ends. The CDR3 is 11 amino acids. Germline V gene data show CDR1 as GTSNPN and CDR2 as SVGIG (reference sequence). The CDR3 loop is CAWMAGIGYTF. The CDR3 coding sequence is TGTGCCTGGATGGCGGGGATTGGCTACACCTTC.

The gene calls are TRBV5-1 and TRBJ2-7; D gene ambiguous. The germline gives CDR1 SGHRS, CDR2 YFSETQ. The V gene lost 4 bases and the J gene lost 4 bases, with 6 bases spanning the gap. The CDR3 totals 11 residues. The CDR3 region has the DNA TGCGCCAGCAGCCTTAATTACGAGCAGTACTTC. Its translation is CASSLNYEQYF.

This rearrangement joins TRBV10-1 to TRBJ2-2, with 9 bases fitting TRBD2. The CDR3 has 15 amino acids. Trimming removed 6 bases from V and 6 bases from J; junction bases left unmatched: 8. In germline, CDR1 is WNHNN, CDR2 SYGVQD (reference sequence). The CDR3 reads CASRVGKRGAGELFF. In DNA form, the CDR3 reads TGCGCCAGCAGGGTTGGCAAGCGGGGGGCCGGGGAGCTGTTTTTT.

In this sample, this clone turned up a few times. The chain joins TRBV3-1 (or the pseudogene TRBV3-2) to TRBJ1-2; no clear D gene. Trimming stripped 4 bases from V and 4 bases from J, with 13 bases between. The CDR3 extends over 14 amino acids. Germline lookup yields CDR1 LGHDT and CDR2 YNNKEL (reference sequence). Here the CDR3 DNA reads TGTGCCAGCAGCCCGGGGAGGTATGGCTATGGCTACACCTTC. Protein: CASSPGRYGYGYTF.

This sequence joins TRBV12-3 or TRBV12-4 and TRBJ1-1, with 9 bases identical to TRBD1. V shed 4 bases and J 11 bases; nucleotides not matched to a gene: 5. This CDR3 has 12 residues. The chain's CDR3 is CASSWTGAEAFF. The CDR3, as DNA: TGTGCCAGCAGTTGGACAGGGGCCGAGGCTTTCTTT.

The chain uses TRBV6-1 and TRBJ2-1; TRBD2 might be the D (7 bases). V was cut by 2 bases and J by 0 bases, with 11 bases left in between. CDR1 MNHNS and CDR2 SASEGT come from the germline V gene. The CDR3 length is 16 residues. The CDR3 DNA sequence: TGTGCCAGCAGTGAATTCGGGGGGCACTCCTACAATGAGCAGTTCTTC. It encodes CASSEFGGHSYNEQFF.

The chain joins TRBV2 to TRBJ1-5, with TRBD1 matching over 7 bases. Looked up from germline, CDR1 is SNHLY and CDR2 is FYNNEI. V lost 11 bases to trimming and J lost 2 bases; unmatched junction nucleotides: 9. The CDR3 contains 14 residues. The CDR3 nucleotides are TGTGCCTCCACAGGGGAGCAACGCAATCAGCCCCAGCATTTT. Protein sequence: CASTGEQRNQPQHF.

The chain has TRBV7-6 and TRBJ1-4; 9 positions agree with TRBD1. The CDR3 is made up of 15 amino acids. Germline trimming cut 3 bases from V and 7 bases from J; bases unmatched to any gene: 6. Looked up from germline, CDR1 is SGHVS and CDR2 is FNYEAQ. The CDR3 loop reads CASSFTGGISEKLFF. CDR3 DNA: TGTGCCAGCAGCTTCACAGGGGGCATCAGTGAAAAACTGTTTTTT.

With respect to this clone: One junction end does not reproduce the germline sequence, and a read error may be involved. The V and J genes are TRBV28 and TRBJ1-2; D not resolved. The CDR3 covers 13 residues. Germline loops: CDR1 MDHEN, CDR2 SYDVKM. The CDR3 nucleotides are TGTGCCAGTAGTTCAACAGAAATCTATGGCTACACCTTC. This translates into CASSSTEIYGYTF.

DNA of the CDR3: TGTGCCAGTAGTGGAACAGCGGGGGCCAGCACCGGGGAGCTGTTTTTT. This encodes CASSGTAGASTGELFF. The genes are TRBV19 and TRBJ2-2; the match to TRBD2 covers 8 bases. The CDR3 length is 16 residues. The V gene's germline CDR1 is LNHDA and CDR2 SQIVND (reference sequence). Trimming at V came to 5 bases and at J to 4 bases, leaving 9 bases not matched to a gene.

This clone was observed once. The J gene is TRBJ2-1, the V gene TRBV5-1, with TRBD2 matching 14 bases. Germline V CDR1 and CDR2: SGHRS, YFSETQ. V lost 4 bases and J lost 5; bases outside the gene matches: 8. The CDR3 length is 17 residues. In DNA, the CDR3 is TGCGCCAGCAGCCCTCCCGGGACTAGCGGGGGAAACAATGAGCAGTTCTTC. Its translation is CASSPPGTSGGNNEQFF.

The J gene is TRBJ1-4, the V gene TRBV4-3; D perhaps matches TRBD1 (6 bases). Germline V gene sequence: CDR1 LGHNA, CDR2 YSLEER. V lost 1 base to trimming and J lost 3 bases, with 9 bases between them. The CDR3 runs 15 residues. The CDR3 loop reads CASSQVYRANEKLFF. In DNA form, the CDR3 reads TGCGCCAGCAGCCAAGTCTACAGGGCTAATGAAAAACTGTTTTTT.

The J gene is TRBJ1-1, the V gene TRBV2; D uncertain. Trimming stripped 7 bases from V and 3 bases from J, with 9 bases between. Germline-derived CDR1 and CDR2 are SNHLY and FYNNEI. The length of the CDR3 is 12 residues. CDR3 sequence: CASTRVDTEAFF. The CDR3 DNA is TGTGCCAGCACGAGAGTCGACACTGAAGCTTTCTTT.

V usage is TRBV15 and J usage is TRBJ1-1; a possible D gene is TRBD1 (6 bases). Trimming took off 5 bases at V and 0 bases at J, with 13 bases between the two ends. Germline V CDR1 and CDR2: LNHNV, YYDKDF (reference sequence). This CDR3 spans 15 amino acids. Here the CDR3 reads CATSRAGGLNTEAFF. The CDR3 DNA follows: TGTGCCACCAGCCGCGCTGGGGGCTTGAACACTGAAGCTTTCTTT.

The gene calls are TRBV5-4 and TRBJ2-3; 12 nucleotides match TRBD2. CDR3 size: 17 residues. After removal of 2 bases from V and 5 bases from J, the junction contained 9 bases not matched to a gene. The germline V gene has CDR1 SGHNT and CDR2 YYREEE (reference sequence). This CDR3 reads CASSLPSSGGGVDTQYF. The CDR3 bases are TGTGCCAGCAGCTTACCCTCTAGCGGGGGGGGAGTAGATACGCAGTATTTT.

Worth noting for this clone: Other DNA variants within this sample encode the same CDR3. V is TRBV6-5 and J is TRBJ1-1; 7 nucleotides agree with TRBD1. This CDR3 region has 11 residues. Germline V lookup: CDR1 MNHEY, CDR2 SVGAGI. The V segment lost 6 bases and the J segment 8 bases; nucleotides outside the gene matches: 3. The CDR3 here is CASSRDREAFF. As DNA, the CDR3 is TGTGCCAGCAGCCGGGACAGAGAAGCTTTCTTT.

This sequence joins TRBV4-3 and TRBJ1-4; D remains ambiguous. The V end was cut by 2 bases, the J end by 2 bases, with 15 bases between. This CDR3 has 17 residues. Germline CDR1 reads LGHNA; CDR2 reads YSLEER. Here the CDR3 reads CASSQRAGYATNEKLFF. In DNA, the CDR3 is TGCGCCAGCAGCCAAAGGGCGGGGTATGCCACTAATGAAAAACTGTTTTTT.

The CDR3 DNA follows: TGCAGCGTTAGTGCGGGGGGCGAAACCGGGGAGCTGTTTTTT. Translation gives CSVSAGGETGELFF. The rearrangement joins TRBV29-1 to TRBJ2-2; 8 positions agree with TRBD2. Trimming took 5 bases from V and 5 from J; bases not matched to a gene: 7. The germline V gene has CDR1 SQVTM and CDR2 ANQGSEA. CDR3 length: 14 amino acids.

V and J are TRBV24-1 and TRBJ2-2, with 8 bases matching TRBD2. V lost 7 bases, J lost 7 bases, and 10 bases stayed unmatched. The CDR3 runs to 15 residues. From germline, CDR1 is KGHDR and CDR2 SFDVKD. CDR3 sequence reads: CATSPGGGAVGELFF. CDR3 bases: TGTGCCACCAGCCCGGGAGGGGGGGCTGTCGGGGAGCTGTTTTTT.

V and J are TRBV7-8 and TRBJ1-6; D might be TRBD1 (5 bases). The length of the CDR3 is 15 residues. CDR1 is SGHVS, CDR2 FQNEAQ, per germline. Trimming left V 1 base short and J 4 bases short, with 8 bases between. DNA of the CDR3: TGTGCCAGCAGCTTAGTTTCAGGGTATAATTCACCCCTCCACTTT. This gives the protein CASSLVSGYNSPLHF.

V and J are TRBV27 and TRBJ2-7; tentative D call: TRBD2 (5 bases). The length of the CDR3 is 12 residues. The germline CDR1 and CDR2 sequences are MNHEY and SMNVEV (reference sequence). Trimming took 8 bases from V and 0 from J, leaving 8 bases between them. CDR3 sequence: CASRADSYEQYF. The CDR3 DNA is TGTGCCAGCCGAGCGGACTCCTACGAGCAGTACTTC.

The chain has TRBV18 and TRBJ1-2, with TRBD1 as a possible D gene (5 bases). V was cut by 6 bases and J by 5 bases, with 16 bases left in between. CDR3 size: 14 residues. Germline CDR1 KGHSH, CDR2 LQKENI. The CDR3 reads CASSQVTDSYGYTF. The CDR3 bases are TGTGCCAGCTCGCAGGTGACAGATTCGTATGGCTACACCTTC.

This sequence joins TRBV15 and TRBJ2-7; maybe TRBD1 (5 bases). This CDR3 comprises 14 residues. CDR1 and CDR2 from the germline V gene are LNHNV and YYDKDF (reference sequence). V lost 8 bases and J lost 4, with 18 bases in between. The DNA for the CDR3 is TGTGCCACCGATGATGCGGTCAGGGTGTACGAGCAGTACTTC. Amino acid sequence: CATDDAVRVYEQYF.

This chain uses TRBV4-3 with TRBJ1-3; possible D gene TRBD1, 5 bases. From germline, CDR1 is LGHNA and CDR2 YSLEER. CDR3 length equals 12 residues. V lost 4 bases and J lost 7, with 8 bases in between. The CDR3 nucleotides read TGCGCCAGCAGCCCGGGGGGGAACACCATATATTTT. Amino acid sequence: CASSPGGNTIYF.

This clone was seen a few times. The chain couples TRBV12-3 or TRBV12-4 to TRBJ2-5; possibly TRBD1 for D (6 bases). V was shortened by 6 bases and J by 3 bases, with 8 bases between the two germline ends. The CDR3 has 12 amino acids. Here the CDR3 DNA reads TGTGCCAGCAGGGCAGGGGAAGAGACCCAGTACTTC. It is translated as CASRAGEETQYF.